These 22 T cell receptor beta chains came from one sample sequenced in a study of shared clonotypes between healthy human individuals (TCRdb year 2020). Library construction relied on the immunoSEQ multiplex PCR assay. In TCRdb, the immuneACCESS table is reduced to in-frame sequences with V and J assigned. These tables do not hold every clone; where another copy was compared, an unresolved V gene accounts for under half, and the others remain unexplained. This sample gives nearly 2 million clones in total; about 94% of them show up just once. Of the sample, 0.95% to 1.5% falls within the top ten clones. CD8 naive samples were CD45RO-negative cells positively selected for CCR7, giving a CD45RA+CCR7+ population that excluded TemRA cells. Sequencing was carried out using naive CD8+ T cells sorted from blood. Explained via the paper, the cell subset or site label denotes: CD45RA+CCR7+. Receptor source: a man aged 18 to 30 in good health.

This chain uses TRBV9 with TRBJ2-5; D may be TRBD2 (5 bases). Germline assignment: CDR1 SGDLS and CDR2 YYNGEE. The V end was cut by 0 bases, the J end by 5 bases, with 17 bases between. The length of the CDR3 is 16 residues. CDR3 nucleotides: TGTGCCAGCAGCGTAGGAGGGAGTCCCCATATGGAGACCCAGTACTTC. Translated, it gives CASSVGGSPHMETQYF.

The chain combines TRBV7-9 with TRBJ2-7, with D tentatively TRBD2 (6 bases). Trimming left V 5 bases short and J 2 bases short, with 16 bases between. The CDR3 spans 15 residues. Germline-derived CDR1 and CDR2 are SEHNR and FQNEAQ (reference sequence). The CDR3 reads CASSAGTGLTYEQYF. Here the CDR3 DNA reads TGTGCCAGCAGCGCAGGCACGGGACTCACCTACGAGCAGTACTTC.

CDR3 sequence (DNA): TGTGCCAGCAGTGGACTAGCGGGAGACACCGGGGAGCTGTTTTTT. Protein product: CASSGLAGDTGELFF. This chain connects TRBV6-5 to TRBJ2-2, with 13 bases matching TRBD2. The CDR3 totals 15 residues. V was clipped by 5 bases and J by 3 bases; unmatched bases: 0. CDR1 and CDR2 from the germline V gene are MNHEY and SVGAGI.

The count of this clone is one. The chain couples TRBV19 to TRBJ2-2; D remains unclear. The CDR3 has 13 amino acids. The V gene lost 5 bases and the J gene lost 6 bases, with 10 bases spanning the gap. The V gene's germline CDR1 is LNHDA and CDR2 SQIVND (reference sequence). The CDR3 spells CASSSNGAGELFF. DNA for the CDR3: TGTGCCAGTAGTTCCAACGGCGCCGGGGAGCTGTTTTTT.

This sequence joins TRBV5-1 and TRBJ1-5, with D possibly being TRBD1 (6 bases). Trimming removed 1 base from V and 2 bases from J, with 22 bases in between. CDR3 length equals 19 residues. Per the germline V gene, CDR1 is SGHRS and CDR2 is YFSETQ. The CDR3 DNA is TGCGCCAGCAGCTTGTCGTGGACAGCTGGCCATCGGGGCAATCAGCCCCAGCATTTT. It encodes CASSLSWTAGHRGNQPQHF.

This sequence joins TRBV27 and TRBJ2-5, with 12 bases fitting TRBD2. Germline V gives CDR1 MNHEY, CDR2 SMNVEV (reference sequence). The length of the CDR3 is 16 residues. Trimming at V came to 3 bases and at J to 3 bases, leaving 5 bases not matched to a gene. Here the CDR3 DNA reads TGTGCCAGCAGTTTTGGGCCTAGCGGGGGGGAAGAGACCCAGTACTTC. It specifies CASSFGPSGGEETQYF.

The chain links TRBV7-9 to TRBJ1-1; no reliable D call. V gave up 1 base and J gave up 4 bases, with 7 bases separating them. CDR3 length: 13 amino acids. Germline-derived CDR1 and CDR2 are SEHNR and FQNEAQ (reference sequence). Written as DNA, the CDR3 is TGTGCCAGCAGCTTAGTTGCGAGCACTGAAGCTTTCTTT. It translates to CASSLVASTEAFF.

This clone was detected only once. This chain links TRBV6-1 with TRBJ1-5; D gene ambiguous. Trimming pared 0 bases from V and 7 bases from J, leaving 19 bases between. The length of the CDR3 is 17 residues. Germline lookup yields CDR1 MNHNS and CDR2 SASEGT. CDR3 sequence (DNA): TGTGCCAGCAGTGAAGCGCGAACTGCTATTTCTCGACAGCCCCAGCATTTT. It translates to CASSEARTAISRQPQHF.

CDR3 region: CASRPGESYEQYF. The CDR3, as DNA: TGTGCCAGCAGGCCAGGAGAATCCTACGAGCAGTACTTC. This rearrangement joins TRBV2 to TRBJ2-7; D call uncertain. Germline CDR1 reads SNHLY; CDR2 reads FYNNEI. This CDR3 is 13 amino acids long. V was clipped by 6 bases and J by 1 base, with 10 bases between them.

Regarding this clone: This same CDR3 is encoded by further DNA sequences in the sample. V gene TRBV27 combines with J gene TRBJ1-1, with a possible D match to TRBD1 (6 bases). Germline V gives CDR1 MNHEY, CDR2 SMNVEV (reference sequence). This CDR3 has 13 residues. Trimming pared 6 bases from V and 2 bases from J, leaving 10 bases between. CDR3 nucleotides: TGTGCCAGCAGAGAGGGGGGTAACACTGAAGCTTTCTTT. This encodes CASREGGNTEAFF.

The chain recombines TRBV4-1 with TRBJ2-1, with D perhaps matching TRBD2 (6 bases). Germline CDR1 and CDR2: MGHRA and YSYEKL. Trimming shortened V by 0 bases and J by 5 bases, and 14 bases separated the two germline ends. CDR3 length: 16 amino acids. The CDR3, as DNA: TGCGCCAGCAGCCAAGAAGAGGGACTTTCCCACAATGAGCAGTTCTTC. Protein product: CASSQEEGLSHNEQFF.

This clone was seen just once. The chain combines TRBV6-5 with TRBJ1-2; D uncertain. Germline assignment: CDR1 MNHEY and CDR2 SVGAGI. Deletions cut 8 bases from V and 4 bases from J, with 14 bases between. CDR3 length: 13 residues. The DNA for the CDR3 is TGTGCCAGCGGAGGAGAGCGAACCTATGGCTACACCTTC. Translated, it gives CASGGERTYGYTF.

CDR3 sequence: CASSLDGGLFF. CDR3 coding DNA: TGCGCCAGCAGCTTGGATGGGGGGCTGTTTTTT. V is TRBV5-1 and J is TRBJ1-4; D might be TRBD1 (5 bases). CDR1 and CDR2 (germline): SGHRS, YFSETQ. CDR3 length equals 11 residues. V lost 0 bases, J lost 14 bases, and 8 bases lay in between. Complete variable domain (other parts from reference TRBV5-1 and TRBJ1-4): KAGVTQTPRYLIKTRGQQVTLSCSPISGHRSVSWYQQTPGQGLQFLFEYFSETQRNKGNFPGRFSGRQFSNSRSEMNVSTLELGDSALYLCASSLDGGLFFGSGTQLSVL.

This chain uses TRBV5-4 with TRBJ2-5, with D hard to call. Trimming took off 0 bases at V and 4 bases at J, with 10 bases between the two ends. There are 14 residues in the CDR3. CDR1 SGHNT and CDR2 YYREEE come from the germline V gene (reference sequence). The CDR3 DNA reads as TGTGCCAGCAGCTTGGGTACAGTTAGAGAGACCCAGTACTTC. Its protein product is CASSLGTVRETQYF.

V and J are TRBV13 and TRBJ1-2, with D possibly matching TRBD1 (6 bases). Germline lookup yields CDR1 PRHDT and CDR2 FYEKMQ (reference sequence). With 0 bases removed from V and 5 bases from J, the gap between germline ends came to 10 bases. CDR3 length equals 14 residues. CDR3 residues: CASSLGGGRYGYTF. In DNA form, the CDR3 reads TGTGCCAGCAGCTTAGGAGGGGGTAGATATGGCTACACCTTC.

The J gene is TRBJ2-5, the V gene TRBV27; the D is unclear. Trimming removed 4 bases from V and 5 bases from J, with 14 bases in between. Germline lookup yields CDR1 MNHEY and CDR2 SMNVEV (reference sequence). CDR3 size: 14 residues. CDR3 in DNA: TGTGCCAGCAGTTCGCACAGATTGGAGGAGACCCAGTACTTC. Amino acids: CASSSHRLEETQYF.

The V call is TRBV23-1, the J call TRBJ1-6; possibly TRBD1 for D (5 bases). TRBV23-1 is an ORF for which the function is uncertain. Trimming took off 0 bases at V and 8 bases at J, with 17 bases between the two ends. CDR3 length: 17 amino acids. CDR3 nucleotide sequence: TGCGCCAGCAGTCAATCAGGGGATAGGATAAATTATTCACCCCTCCACTTT. Its protein product is CASSQSGDRINYSPLHF.

This sequence joins TRBV14 and TRBJ2-2; no clear D. The V gene's germline CDR1 is SGHDN and CDR2 FVKESK. The CDR3 covers 13 residues. V shed 4 bases and J shed 1 base, with 4 bases lying between them. CDR3 nucleotides: TGTGCCAGCAGCCCCGAGAACACCGGGGAGCTGTTTTTT. Protein: CASSPENTGELFF.

This chain links TRBV27 with TRBJ2-1; the D gene could be TRBD1 or TRBD2 (5 bases each). The CDR3 length is 14 residues. V gave up 6 bases and J gave up 10 bases, with 19 bases separating them. Germline V gene sequence: CDR1 MNHEY, CDR2 SMNVEV (reference sequence). In DNA form, the CDR3 reads TGTGCCAGCAGCTTACAACCGGGACCGACGGAGCAGTTCTTC. Its translation is CASSLQPGPTEQFF.

The V call is TRBV6-4, the J call TRBJ2-2; 10 positions agree with TRBD2. This CDR3 is built from 14 residues. The germline gives CDR1 MRHNA, CDR2 SNTAGT. V dropped 3 bases and J dropped 5; count of bases not matched to a gene: 0. CDR3 in DNA: TGTGCCAGCAGTGAGACTAGCGGGACCGGGGAGCTGTTTTTT. Translation gives CASSETSGTGELFF.

The chain uses TRBV7-9 and TRBJ2-1; D is uncertain. Trimming left V 5 bases short and J 7 bases short, with 9 bases between. CDR3 length: 12 amino acids. Per germline, CDR1 SEHNR and CDR2 FQNEAQ (reference sequence). The CDR3 region is CASSLMSNEQFF. The CDR3 DNA reads as TGTGCCAGCAGCCTCATGTCTAATGAGCAGTTCTTC.

The rearrangement uses TRBV4-1 and TRBJ1-5; D might be TRBD1 (5 bases). The germline gives CDR1 MGHRA, CDR2 YSYEKL. CDR3 length: 15 amino acids. Trimming shortened V by 0 bases and J by 4 bases, and 10 bases separated the two germline ends. CDR3 nucleotide sequence: TGCGCCAGCAGCCAAGAACCCCCAGGGAATCAGCCCCAGCATTTT. Its translation is CASSQEPPGNQPQHF.